Presented here are 15 T cell receptor beta chains from one specimen sequenced in a study of blood T cell repertoires in COVID-19. Using immunoSEQ multiplex PCR, the repertoire was profiled, and TCRdb retains in-frame clones only, with some absent. The sample contains under 150,000 clones, roughly 90% of which appear only once. What was sequenced was PBMCs or T cells enriched from blood (not recorded which). The receptors originated from a woman aged 25-40 years with acute COVID-19.

The genes are TRBV7-2 and TRBJ2-1; 7 positions agree with TRBD1. The CDR3 covers 14 residues. V gave up 5 bases and J gave up 3 bases; unmatched junction bases: 4. Germline values: CDR1 SGHTA, CDR2 FQGNSA. This chain's CDR3 is CASSLRDSYNEQFF. The CDR3 coding sequence is TGTGCCAGCAGCCTTAGGGACAGCTACAATGAGCAGTTCTTC.

The J gene is TRBJ2-7, the V gene TRBV6-5, with TRBD2 identical over 10 bases. This CDR3 contains 15 residues. The germline V gene encodes CDR1 MNHEY and CDR2 SVGAGI. V lost 5 bases, J lost 2 bases, and 6 bases stayed unmatched. CDR3 DNA: TGTGCCAGCAGTCAAAAAAGCGGGAGGGCCTACGAGCAGTACTTC. Encoded protein: CASSQKSGRAYEQYF.

The chain has TRBV10-3 and TRBJ1-2, with D perhaps TRBD1 (6 bases). The CDR3 runs 16 residues. Germline assignment: CDR1 ENHRY and CDR2 SYGVKD. Trimming pared 5 bases from V and 1 base from J, leaving 17 bases between. The CDR3 region has the DNA TGTGCCATCAGTTCCCCCGAGGCAGGGGATAACTATGGCTACACCTTC. Protein sequence: CAISSPEAGDNYGYTF.

The chain recombines TRBV5-4 with TRBJ1-2; TRBD1 agrees at 8 bases. J lost 4 bases, V lost 4 bases, and 6 bases had no gene match. The germline V gene has CDR1 SGHNT and CDR2 YYREEE (reference sequence). The CDR3 sequence is 14 residues long. The CDR3 coding sequence is TGTGCCAGCAGCGTCCGGGACAGGCCCTATGGCTACACCTTC. Translated, it gives CASSVRDRPYGYTF.

The CDR3 nucleotides read TGCGCCAGCAGCGAACCCTATAGCACAGATACGCAGTATTTT. Translation: CASSEPYSTDTQYF. J is TRBJ2-3 and V is TRBV5-1; D not resolved. This CDR3 is built from 14 residues. The V end was cut by 4 bases, the J end by 0 bases, with 9 bases between. Germline V CDR1 and CDR2: SGHRS, YFSETQ.

The V call is TRBV7-2, the J call TRBJ2-2; D remains unclear. Per the germline V gene, CDR1 is SGHTA and CDR2 is FQGNSA. The CDR3 is made up of 12 amino acids. V lost 2 bases to trimming and J lost 7 bases, with 5 bases between them. CDR3 coding DNA: TGTGCCAGCAGCTTAATAGTCGGGGAGCTGTTTTTT. This translates into CASSLIVGELFF.

The rearrangement uses TRBV15 and TRBJ2-4, with 14 bases aligning to TRBD2. Losses at the gene ends were 3 bases for V and 2 bases for J; bases not matched to a gene: 12. The V gene's germline CDR1 is LNHNV and CDR2 YYDKDF (reference sequence). The CDR3 is 20 residues long. The CDR3 DNA reads TGTGCCACCAGCAGCAGGGGGGGACTAGCGGGAGAGAAGACCAAAAACATTCAGTACTTC. Amino acids: CATSSRGGLAGEKTKNIQYF. Supplemented by reference TRBV15 and TRBJ2-4, the full variable domain reads DAMVIQNPRYQVTQFGKPVTLSCSQTLNHNVMYWYQQKSSQAPKLLFHYYDKDFNNEADTPDNFQSRRPNTSFCFLDIRSPGLGDTAMYLCATSSRGGLAGEKTKNIQYFGAGTRLSVL.

The CDR3 protein is CASSQKTRGNEQFF. In nucleotides, the CDR3 is TGTGCCAGCAGCCAGAAGACCAGAGGGAATGAGCAGTTCTTC. The genes are TRBV3-1 (or the pseudogene TRBV3-2) and TRBJ2-1; maybe TRBD2 (5 bases). This CDR3 spans 14 amino acids. The germline V and J ends were trimmed by 3 bases and 7 bases, with 13 bases remaining between them. Germline V gene lookup returns CDR1 LGHDT and CDR2 YNNKEL (reference sequence).

This chain links TRBV28 with TRBJ1-5; 7 bases are a match to TRBD1. Germline V gene lookup returns CDR1 MDHEN and CDR2 SYDVKM. V shed 2 bases, J shed 4 bases, and the junction held 11 bases outside the gene matches. The CDR3 is 17 residues long. The CDR3 DNA is TGTGCCAGCAGTTTAATTCAGGGGGGAGATACAAATCAGCCCCAGCATTTT. Amino acids: CASSLIQGGDTNQPQHF.

In this sample, this clone turned up a few times. This chain links TRBV2 with TRBJ1-6; possible D gene TRBD1, 5 bases. Trimming shortened V by 5 bases and J by 6 bases, and 14 bases separated the two germline ends. The germline gives CDR1 SNHLY, CDR2 FYNNEI. The CDR3 is 15 residues long. CDR3 sequence reads: CASSPEGARNSPLHF. CDR3 in DNA: TGTGCCAGCAGTCCTGAAGGGGCACGTAATTCACCCCTCCACTTT. The full variable domain, in which reference TRBV2 and TRBJ1-6 provide the parts outside the CDR3, is EPEVTQTPSHQVTQMGQEVILRCVPISNHLYFYWYRQILGQKVEFLVSFYNNEISEKSEIFDDQFSVERPDGSNFTLKIRSTKLEDSAMYFCASSPEGARNSPLHFGNGTRLTVT.

This clone occurred once. The chain employs TRBV28 and TRBJ1-3; 7 positions agree with TRBD1. The V gene end was trimmed by 6 bases and the J gene end by 0 bases; junction bases not matched to a gene: 14. Germline CDR1 reads MDHEN; CDR2 reads SYDVKM. The CDR3 runs to 18 residues. The CDR3: CASSRTGTARYSGNTIYF. The CDR3 nucleotides read TGTGCCAGCAGCCGAACCGGGACAGCGAGATACTCTGGAAACACCATATATTTT.

The genes are TRBV28 and TRBJ1-1; D perhaps matches TRBD1 (6 bases). This CDR3 region has 15 residues. Germline CDR1 is MDHEN and CDR2 is SYDVKM. Trimming stripped 6 bases from V and 5 bases from J, with 19 bases between. CDR3 sequence: CASSKPTGVWTEAFF. The CDR3 DNA sequence: TGTGCCAGCAGCAAACCGACAGGAGTGTGGACTGAAGCTTTCTTT.

This chain connects TRBV3-1 (or the pseudogene TRBV3-2) to TRBJ1-1; D might be TRBD1 (5 bases). CDR1 is LGHDT and CDR2 is YNNKEL in the germline V gene (reference sequence). CDR3 length: 15 residues. The V end lost 1 base, the J end lost 2 bases, and 11 bases lay between the germline ends. The CDR3 DNA is TGTGCCAGCAGCCAAGTGGGGCTGGGAAACACTGAAGCTTTCTTT. Amino acid sequence: CASSQVGLGNTEAFF.

The rearrangement links TRBV12-1 to TRBJ2-6; the table's D gene call, TRBD1, was not cross checked with the DNA. TRBV12-1 is marked as a pseudogene. The CDR3 totals 18 residues. CDR3 nucleotides: TGTGCCAGCAGCCATACACCGGGACAGGTGACTGGGGCCAACGTCCTGACTTTC. Protein product: CASSHTPGQVTGANVLTF.

The CDR3 is CASWTSGGYEQYF. CDR3 in DNA: TGTGCCAGCTGGACTAGCGGGGGATACGAGCAGTACTTC. The chain links TRBV28 to TRBJ2-7; 13 nucleotides agree with TRBD2. The CDR3 has 13 residues. In germline, CDR1 is MDHEN, CDR2 SYDVKM. J gave up 4 bases and V 8 bases, and 2 bases lay outside the gene matches.